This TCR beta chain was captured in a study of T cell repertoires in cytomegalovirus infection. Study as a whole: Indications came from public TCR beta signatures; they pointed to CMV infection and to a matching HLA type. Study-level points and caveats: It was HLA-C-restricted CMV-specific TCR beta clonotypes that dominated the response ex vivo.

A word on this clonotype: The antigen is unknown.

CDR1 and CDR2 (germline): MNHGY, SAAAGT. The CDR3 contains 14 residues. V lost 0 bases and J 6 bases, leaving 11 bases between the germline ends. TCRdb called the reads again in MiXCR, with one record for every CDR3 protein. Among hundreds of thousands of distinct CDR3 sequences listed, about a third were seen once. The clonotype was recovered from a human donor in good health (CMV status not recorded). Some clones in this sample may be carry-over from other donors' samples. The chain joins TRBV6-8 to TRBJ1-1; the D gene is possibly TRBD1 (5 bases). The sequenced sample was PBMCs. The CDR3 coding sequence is TGTGCCAGCAGTTACTCCGCAGGGAGCGCTGAAGCTTTCTTT. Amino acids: CASSYSAGSAEAFF.